This is a list of T cell receptor beta chains from one sample in a study of blood T cell repertoires in COVID-19. Libraries were prepared by immunoSEQ multiplex PCR; TCRdb keeps only in-frame clonotypes and omits some of them. This repertoire shows under 250,000 clones, 65% to 90% found once; its top ten account for approximately 2.3%. The sample comprised peripheral blood. The receptors derive from a woman between 70 and 85 years old with COVID-19, enrolled during active disease. Each CDR3 is given with its conserved first and last residue. The order of the fields is clone size, J gene, D gene, V gene, CDR3 protein, CDR3 DNA. D genes are given only for firm matches. Not every row has a clone size; where given, it reads once, few, many or a size class.

size: few
J: TRBJ2-3
D: TRBD2
V: TRBV4-3
CDR3: CASSQEGTGGGDTQYF
DNA: TGCGCCAGCAGCCAAGAAGGGACGGGAGGGGGAGATACGCAGTATTTT

size: once
J: TRBJ2-7
D: .
V: TRBV6-5
CDR3: CASRPWESSYEQYF
DNA: TGTGCCAGCAGGCCATGGGAGAGCTCCTACGAGCAGTACTTC

size: .
J: TRBJ1-2
D: .
V: TRBV19
CDR3: CASSIRTESNYGYTF
DNA: TGTGCCAGTAGTATTCGGACAGAATCTAACTATGGCTACACCTTC

size: once
J: TRBJ2-5
D: TRBD1
V: TRBV10-3
CDR3: CAISGQGTETQYF
DNA: TGTGCCATCAGTGGACAGGGGACCGAGACCCAGTACTTC

size: .
J: TRBJ2-1
D: TRBD1
V: TRBV6-9
CDR3: CASRPRGTVGYNEQFF
DNA: TGTGCCAGCAGACCCCGAGGGACAGTTGGCTACAATGAGCAGTTCTTC

size: .
J: TRBJ2-5
D: .
V: TRBV6-2/TRBV6-3
CDR3: CASSPGGQGQETQYF
DNA: TGTGCCAGCAGCCCCGGGGGGCAGGGACAAGAGACCCAGTACTTC

size: .
J: TRBJ2-1
D: .
V: TRBV12-3/TRBV12-4
CDR3: CASMRRGEQFF
DNA: TGTGCCAGCATGCGAAGAGGTGAGCAGTTCTTC

size: .
J: TRBJ1-4
D: .
V: TRBV5-8
CDR3: CASSLTGNEKLFF
DNA: TGTGCCAGCAGCCTAACAGGGAATGAAAAACTGTTTTTT

size: .
J: TRBJ1-4
D: .
V: TRBV5-6
CDR3: CASSSPTNEKLFF
DNA: TGTGCCAGCAGCTCTCCAACTAATGAAAAACTGTTTTTT

size: .
J: TRBJ2-1
D: .
V: TRBV5-1
CDR3: CASSLALDSAQFF
DNA: TGCGCCAGCAGCTTGGCCCTGGACAGTGCGCAGTTCTTC

size: .
J: TRBJ1-2
D: .
V: TRBV29-1
CDR3: CSVVREANYGYTF
DNA: TGCAGCGTTGTGAGGGAGGCGAACTATGGCTACACCTTC

size: .
J: TRBJ2-7
D: TRBD1
V: TRBV27
CDR3: CASRPIGTGLEQYF
DNA: TGTGCCAGCAGGCCCATAGGGACAGGGCTCGAGCAGTACTTC

size: .
J: TRBJ2-7
D: .
V: TRBV2
CDR3: CASSLQGYEQYF
DNA: TGTGCCAGCAGCCTACAGGGATACGAGCAGTACTTC

size: .
J: TRBJ1-1
D: TRBD1
V: TRBV7-6
CDR3: CASRSNRGEAFF
DNA: TGTGCCAGCAGATCTAACAGGGGAGAAGCTTTCTTT

size: .
J: TRBJ1-3
D: .
V: TRBV6-5
CDR3: CASLAGDLGNTIYF
DNA: TGTGCCAGCCTCGCAGGGGATTTAGGAAACACCATATATTTT

size: few
J: TRBJ1-6
D: .
V: TRBV7-2
CDR3: CASSLALAGSGNSPLHF
DNA: TGTGCCAGCAGCTTAGCGTTGGCAGGGTCTGGTAATTCACCCCTCCACTTT

size: .
J: TRBJ2-5
D: .
V: TRBV28
CDR3: CASSSRQGGETQYF
DNA: TGTGCCAGCAGTTCCCGACAGGGAGGAGAGACCCAGTACTTC

size: .
J: TRBJ2-7
D: TRBD1
V: TRBV11-1
CDR3: CASSSAGTGDYEQYF
DNA: TGTGCCAGCAGCTCCGCCGGGACAGGGGATTACGAGCAGTACTTC